This is a list of T cell receptor beta chains from one sample in a study of CD8 T cells in ankylosing spondylitis. Each CDR3 protein gets one entry after TCRdb re-called the 5' RACE reads with MiXCR. Of 35,000 to 50,000 distinct CDR3 sequences in the sample, around a tenth were seen once. Material: blood, either unsorted or a sorted T cell fraction (not recorded which). The source is a male donor with ankylosing spondylitis or in good health (not recorded which). The CDR3 runs from the conserved cysteine through the conserved F or W. Each record gives: D gene, J gene, clone size, V gene, CDR3 DNA, CDR3 protein. The D gene is left open where the match is weak. Only some rows state a clone size, as once, few, many or a class for expanded clones.

D gene: .
J gene: TRBJ1-2
clone size: many
V gene: TRBV29-1
CDR3 DNA: TGCAGCGTTGGGGAGTTGGGCTATGGCTACACCTTC
CDR3 protein: CSVGELGYGYTF

D gene: .
J gene: TRBJ2-3
clone size: medium-sized
V gene: TRBV14
CDR3 DNA: TGTGCCAGCAGCCAAGTAACCTCCACAGATACGCAGTATTTT
CDR3 protein: CASSQVTSTDTQYF

D gene: .
J gene: TRBJ1-1
clone size: many
V gene: TRBV4-3
CDR3 DNA: TGCGCCAGCAGCCAAACCGCTACGGGTCAGAACACTGAAGCTTTCTTT
CDR3 protein: CASSQTATGQNTEAFF

D gene: .
J gene: TRBJ1-2
clone size: many
V gene: TRBV12-3/TRBV12-4
CDR3 DNA: TGTGCCAGCAGTTTTACAGGGAATGCTGGCTATGGCTACACCTTC
CDR3 protein: CASSFTGNAGYGYTF

D gene: TRBD2
J gene: TRBJ2-5
clone size: many
V gene: TRBV5-1
CDR3 DNA: TGCGCCAGCAGCTCGGGACTAGCGGGAGGACAAGAGACCCAGTACTTC
CDR3 protein: CASSSGLAGGQETQYF

D gene: TRBD1
J gene: TRBJ2-3
clone size: once
V gene: TRBV6-1
CDR3 DNA: TGTGCCAGCTCATCCGGGACAGGGGTGGTAGATACGCAGTATTTT
CDR3 protein: CASSSGTGVVDTQYF

D gene: TRBD1
J gene: TRBJ1-6
clone size: many
V gene: TRBV6-4
CDR3 DNA: TGTGCCAGCAGCCGGGACAGTGGCAATTCACCCCTCCACTTT
CDR3 protein: CASSRDSGNSPLHF

D gene: TRBD2
J gene: TRBJ2-7
clone size: many
V gene: TRBV20-1
CDR3 DNA: TGCAGTGCTAGGACTAGCGAGTACGAGCAGTACTTC
CDR3 protein: CSARTSEYEQYF

D gene: TRBD2
J gene: TRBJ2-1
clone size: many
V gene: TRBV6-1
CDR3 DNA: TGTGCCAGCATCGAGACTAGCGGGAGTTTTAATGAGCAGTTCTTC
CDR3 protein: CASIETSGSFNEQFF

D gene: TRBD2
J gene: TRBJ2-1
clone size: few
V gene: TRBV2
CDR3 DNA: TGTGCCAGCAGGGGACTAGCGGGAGGAGAGTATGAGCAGTTCTTC
CDR3 protein: CASRGLAGGEYEQFF

D gene: TRBD1
J gene: TRBJ1-2
clone size: many
V gene: TRBV2
CDR3 DNA: TGTGCCAGCAGAAACAGGGGCTCGGGCGGCTACACCTTC
CDR3 protein: CASRNRGSGGYTF

D gene: .
J gene: TRBJ2-1
clone size: many
V gene: TRBV5-1
CDR3 DNA: TGCGCCAGCAGCCCGGAACCACACAGGGATGAGCAGTTCTTC
CDR3 protein: CASSPEPHRDEQFF

D gene: TRBD2
J gene: TRBJ2-2
clone size: many
V gene: TRBV11-2
CDR3 DNA: TGTGCCAGCAGCTTAGATCAATTGAGTAGCGGGAGGGCATTGACCGGGGAGCTGTTTTTT
CDR3 protein: CASSLDQLSSGRALTGELFF

D gene: .
J gene: TRBJ2-5
clone size: many
V gene: TRBV4-1
CDR3 DNA: TGCGCCAGCAGCCAAGATACCAGCTATGAGACCCAGTACTTC
CDR3 protein: CASSQDTSYETQYF

D gene: .
J gene: TRBJ1-2
clone size: .
V gene: TRBV2
CDR3 DNA: TGTGCCAGCAGTGTACTGGGGATCTATGGCTACACCTTC
CDR3 protein: CASSVLGIYGYTF

D gene: TRBD2
J gene: TRBJ2-7
clone size: many
V gene: TRBV7-8
CDR3 DNA: TGTGCCAGCAGCTTATCTAGCGGGAGCTTTGGCGAGCAGTACTTC
CDR3 protein: CASSLSSGSFGEQYF

D gene: TRBD2
J gene: TRBJ2-7
clone size: few
V gene: TRBV6-5
CDR3 DNA: TGTGCCAGCAGTTACTCGAAAGGACTAGCCTACGAGCAGTACTTC
CDR3 protein: CASSYSKGLAYEQYF

D gene: TRBD2
J gene: TRBJ2-1
clone size: many
V gene: TRBV2
CDR3 DNA: TGTGCCAGCAGACTAGCGGGAGTCCCTGAGCAGTTCTTC
CDR3 protein: CASRLAGVPEQFF

D gene: .
J gene: TRBJ2-1
clone size: few
V gene: TRBV20-1
CDR3 DNA: TGCAGTGCTAGGCCCCCAGAGGTCCGGGCAGTTCTGGTAGCTGAGCAGTTCTTC
CDR3 protein: CSARPPEVRAVLVAEQFF

D gene: .
J gene: TRBJ1-5
clone size: many
V gene: TRBV20-1
CDR3 DNA: TGCAGTGCTAGTTTTGGGGGGCTCAGCAATCAGCCCCAGCATTTT
CDR3 protein: CSASFGGLSNQPQHF

D gene: .
J gene: TRBJ2-1
clone size: many
V gene: TRBV5-1
CDR3 DNA: TGCGCCAGCAGCTTGGCCACTAGCCGGGACAATGAGCAGTTCTTC
CDR3 protein: CASSLATSRDNEQFF

D gene: .
J gene: TRBJ1-1
clone size: many
V gene: TRBV10-1
CDR3 DNA: TGCGCCAGCAGCGAAACGACGGGACCCGTTGAAGCTTTCTTT
CDR3 protein: CASSETTGPVEAFF

D gene: .
J gene: TRBJ2-7
clone size: many
V gene: TRBV5-1
CDR3 DNA: TGCGCCAGCAGCTTCCGAGCCGGGTCGGGATACGAGCAGTACTTC
CDR3 protein: CASSFRAGSGYEQYF

D gene: .
J gene: TRBJ2-3
clone size: many
V gene: TRBV3-1
CDR3 DNA: TGTGCCAGCAGCCAAGATAGGATCGGGGTCACAGATACGCAGTATTTT
CDR3 protein: CASSQDRIGVTDTQYF

D gene: TRBD1
J gene: TRBJ2-7
clone size: few
V gene: TRBV29-1
CDR3 DNA: TGCAGCGTCAACCAACAGGGGCGCTACGAGCAGTACTTC
CDR3 protein: CSVNQQGRYEQYF

D gene: TRBD1
J gene: TRBJ2-1
clone size: many
V gene: TRBV6-1
CDR3 DNA: TGTGCCAGCAGTGAATTAGGGACAGGGTTTAAGGTCTTC
CDR3 protein: CASSELGTGFKVF

D gene: .
J gene: TRBJ2-3
clone size: many
V gene: TRBV7-9
CDR3 DNA: TGTGCCAGCAGCTTAGACCGCGAGCCAAGCACAGATACGCAGTATTTT
CDR3 protein: CASSLDREPSTDTQYF

D gene: .
J gene: TRBJ1-2
clone size: many
V gene: TRBV5-6
CDR3 DNA: TGTGCCAGCAGCTTGGAAGCCACAGGGTTACGTGGCTACACCTTC
CDR3 protein: CASSLEATGLRGYTF

D gene: .
J gene: TRBJ1-1
clone size: many
V gene: TRBV7-3
CDR3 DNA: TGTGCCAGCAGCTTTGGACGGAACACTGAAGCTTTCTTT
CDR3 protein: CASSFGRNTEAFF

D gene: .
J gene: TRBJ2-7
clone size: once
V gene: TRBV21-1
CDR3 DNA: TGTGCCAGCAGCAAAGGTTTAGGGGACAGCGCTTCCTACGAGCAGTACTTC
CDR3 protein: CASSKGLGDSASYEQYF

D gene: .
J gene: TRBJ2-3
clone size: many
V gene: TRBV6-5
CDR3 DNA: TGTGCCAGCAGTCAAACAGGGACAGATACGCAGTATTTT
CDR3 protein: CASSQTGTDTQYF

D gene: TRBD2
J gene: TRBJ2-7
clone size: few
V gene: TRBV6-1
CDR3 DNA: TGTGCCAGCAGTCAATCTGCCTTACTAGCGGGATACGAGCAGTACTTC
CDR3 protein: CASSQSALLAGYEQYF

D gene: .
J gene: TRBJ2-1
clone size: few
V gene: TRBV20-1
CDR3 DNA: TGCAGTGCTACGCGGGCCCAAAATTACAATGAGCAGTTCTTC
CDR3 protein: CSATRAQNYNEQFF

D gene: TRBD2
J gene: TRBJ2-1
clone size: many
V gene: TRBV11-2
CDR3 DNA: TGTGCCAGCAGCTTAGGGACTAGCGGCGCCAATGAGCAGTTCTTC
CDR3 protein: CASSLGTSGANEQFF

D gene: TRBD2
J gene: TRBJ2-5
clone size: .
V gene: TRBV12-3/TRBV12-4
CDR3 DNA: TGTGCCAGCAGTCCGTTCGGGGAGGGAGAGACCCAGTACTTC
CDR3 protein: CASSPFGEGETQYF

D gene: .
J gene: TRBJ2-5
clone size: many
V gene: TRBV29-1
CDR3 DNA: TGCAGCGTTGTTCAGGGGTTGGAGACCCAGTACTTC
CDR3 protein: CSVVQGLETQYF

D gene: TRBD1
J gene: TRBJ2-1
clone size: many
V gene: TRBV5-1
CDR3 DNA: TGCGCCAGCAGCCCCTGGGACAGCTCCTACAATGAGCAGTTCTTC
CDR3 protein: CASSPWDSSYNEQFF

D gene: TRBD2
J gene: TRBJ2-1
clone size: many
V gene: TRBV4-1
CDR3 DNA: TGCGCCAGCAGCCAAGAGGCTCTGGGACTAGCGGGAGGAGCGGGTGAGCAGTTCTTC
CDR3 protein: CASSQEALGLAGGAGEQFF

D gene: .
J gene: TRBJ2-7
clone size: .
V gene: TRBV28
CDR3 DNA: TGTGCCATGGGCGCCCGGGACGTATGCGAGCAGTACTTC
CDR3 protein: CAMGARDVCEQYF

D gene: TRBD2
J gene: TRBJ2-1
clone size: few
V gene: TRBV4-2
CDR3 DNA: TGTGCCAGCAGCCAAGAGGCGGCGCTAGCGGGACCTCCGGACAATGAGCAGTTCTTC
CDR3 protein: CASSQEAALAGPPDNEQFF